Below are 24 T cell receptor beta chains sequenced from a single sample in a study of HIV-infected patients and healthy controls. In TCRdb, the 5' RACE reads were re-called with MiXCR into one record per CDR3 protein. The sample holds more than 60,000 distinct CDR3 sequences, about 19% seen once. The specimen sequenced was CD4+ T cells from blood. The receptors here all came from a human donor in good health.

This clonotype was detected many times. The rearrangement joins TRBV4-1 to TRBJ1-1; possible D gene TRBD1, 5 bases. V shed 1 base and J shed 4 bases, with 13 bases lying between them. Germline values: CDR1 MGHRA, CDR2 YSYEKL. This CDR3 is 15 amino acids long. This CDR3 is CASSQGRGRTTEAFF. The DNA for the CDR3 is TGCGCCAGCAGCCAAGGGCGGGGGAGGACCACTGAAGCTTTCTTT.

In this sample, this clonotype turned up a few times. The J gene is TRBJ2-7, the V gene TRBV6-5, with TRBD1 matching over 8 bases. Germline CDR1 is MNHEY and CDR2 is SVGAGI. This CDR3 contains 16 residues. With 6 bases clipped from V and 2 bases from J, the junction kept 12 bases outside the gene matches. Written as DNA, the CDR3 is TGTGCCAGCAGCGCGATTGGACAGGGCCGAACCTACGAGCAGTACTTC. Translating it yields CASSAIGQGRTYEQYF.

Only a few counts were recorded for this clonotype. The chain combines TRBV13 with TRBJ2-5, with 9 bases matching TRBD1. Germline CDR1 PRHDT, CDR2 FYEKMQ (reference sequence). V shed 5 bases, J shed 6 bases, and the junction held 7 bases outside the gene matches. The CDR3 has 14 residues. The CDR3 DNA follows: TGTGCCAGCAGCGCGAGGACAGGGGTTAAGACCCAGTACTTC. It codes for CASSARTGVKTQYF.

The sample holds many counts of this clonotype. J is TRBJ1-2 and V is TRBV29-1, with 8 bases fitting TRBD1. The CDR3 covers 13 residues. V lost 6 bases and J lost 4; bases outside the gene matches: 7. Germline-derived CDR1 and CDR2 are SQVTM and ANQGSEA. The CDR3 region is CSVSPGGLYGYTF. The CDR3 DNA reads as TGCAGCGTCTCTCCAGGGGGCCTCTATGGCTACACCTTC.

The rearrangement uses TRBV5-4 and TRBJ2-3, with TRBD2 matching over 9 bases. The germline CDR1 and CDR2 sequences are SGHNT and YYREEE (reference sequence). This CDR3 comprises 16 residues. J gave up 2 bases and V 1 base, and 5 bases lay outside the gene matches. The DNA of the CDR3 is TGTGCCAGCAGCTTGCCTAGCGGGGTTAACACAGATACGCAGTATTTT. As protein: CASSLPSGVNTDTQYF. Supplemented by reference TRBV5-4 and TRBJ2-3, the full variable domain reads ETGVTQSPTHLIKTRGQQVTLRCSSQSGHNTVSWYQQALGQGPQFIFQYYREEENGRGNFPPRFSGLQFPNYSSELNVNALELDDSALYLCASSLPSGVNTDTQYFGPGTRLTVL.

As to this clonotype: Just one base apart from a much larger clone, this may be a read error. The V call is TRBV30, the J call TRBJ1-2, with 7 nucleotides matching TRBD1. This CDR3 has 13 amino acids. The germline V gene has CDR1 GTSNPN and CDR2 SVGIG (reference sequence). After removal of 0 bases from V and 3 bases from J, the junction contained 1 base not matched to a gene. CDR3 amino acids: CAWSVQGHYGYTF. The CDR3 DNA reads TGTGCCTGGAGTGTACAGGGGCACTATGGCTACACCTTC.

In its sample, this clonotype was seen many times. This chain connects TRBV18 to TRBJ1-5; no clear D. This CDR3 has 16 residues. Germline V CDR1 and CDR2: KGHSH, LQKENI. V was pared by 2 bases and J by 0 bases, with 11 bases between. The chain's CDR3 is CASSPTRANSNQPQHF. The CDR3 nucleotides read TGTGCCAGCTCACCAACCCGGGCTAATAGCAATCAGCCCCAGCATTTT.

The rearrangement joins TRBV9 to TRBJ2-3; 10 nucleotides line up with TRBD1. CDR3 length: 16 residues. With 4 bases clipped from V and 4 bases from J, the junction kept 9 bases outside the gene matches. CDR1 SGDLS and CDR2 YYNGEE come from the germline V gene. This chain's CDR3 is CASSLQLDRGADTQYF. The CDR3 DNA is TGTGCCAGCAGCCTTCAACTGGACAGGGGGGCAGATACGCAGTATTTT.

The table lists this clonotype with a few counts. The chain has TRBV12-3 or TRBV12-4 and TRBJ1-6; perhaps TRBD1 as D (6 bases). This CDR3 is 18 amino acids long. The germline V and J ends were trimmed by 3 bases and 0 bases, with 15 bases remaining between them. CDR3 protein: CASSFTGYSGSYNSPLHF. In nucleotides, the CDR3 is TGTGCCAGCAGTTTCACAGGGTACTCGGGCTCCTATAATTCACCCCTCCACTTT.

This clonotype was counted at least ten times. J is TRBJ1-2 and V is TRBV29-1; tentative D call: TRBD1 (5 bases). V lost 4 bases and J 4 bases, leaving 16 bases between the germline ends. Germline V lookup: CDR1 SQVTM, CDR2 ANQGSEA. This CDR3 region has 14 residues. The CDR3 DNA reads TGCAGCGTTGCCCCGCATTTAGGGGTCTATGGCTACACCTTC. Residues: CSVAPHLGVYGYTF. Full variable domain (remainder filled in from reference TRBV29-1 and TRBJ1-2): SAVISQKPSRDICQRGTSLTIQCQVDSQVTMMFWYRQQPGQSLTLIATANQGSEATYESGFVIDKFPISRPNLTFSTLTVSNMSPEDSSIYLCSVAPHLGVYGYTFGSGTRLTVV.

This clonotype was detected ten times or more. The chain couples TRBV5-5 to TRBJ1-5, with TRBD1 identical over 7 bases. The CDR3 runs to 15 residues. The V segment lost 4 bases and the J segment 4 bases; nucleotides outside the gene matches: 8. Germline V gene lookup returns CDR1 SGHKS and CDR2 YYEKEE (reference sequence). Here the CDR3 DNA reads TGTGCCAGCAGCCCTGAAGGGGGCTGGAATCAGCCCCAGCATTTT. This codes for CASSPEGGWNQPQHF. The variable domain in full, with the rest retrieved from reference TRBV5-5 and TRBJ1-5, is DAGVTQSPTHLIKTRGQQVTLRCSPISGHKSVSWYQQVLGQGPQFIFQYYEKEERGRGNFPDRFSARQFPNYSSELNVNALLLGDSALYLCASSPEGGWNQPQHFGDGTRLSIL.

This clonotype was recorded many times. The chain is built from TRBV6-4 and TRBJ1-5, with D tentatively TRBD1 (5 bases). The CDR3 totals 15 residues. Germline V lookup: CDR1 MRHNA, CDR2 SNTAGT. V was clipped by 5 bases and J by 2 bases, with 13 bases between them. In DNA form, the CDR3 reads TGTGCCAGCAGTCCCGGGGCGGGGGGCAATCAGCCCCAGCATTTT. This translates into CASSPGAGGNQPQHF.

This clonotype came up many times. The genes are TRBV7-9 and TRBJ2-3; D possibly matches TRBD1 or TRBD2 (5 bases each). Trimming took 4 bases from V and 4 from J, leaving 18 bases between them. Germline V gives CDR1 SEHNR, CDR2 FQNEAQ (reference sequence). The CDR3 consists of 16 residues. The chain's CDR3 is CASSYSGTRNADTQYF. CDR3 nucleotides: TGTGCCAGCAGCTACTCCGGGACGAGAAATGCAGATACGCAGTATTTT.

This clonotype was picked up many times. The J gene is TRBJ2-5, the V gene TRBV11-1; 7 nucleotides align to TRBD1. Germline loops: CDR1 SGHAT, CDR2 FQDESV (reference sequence). Losses at the gene ends were 1 base for V and 1 base for J; bases not matched to a gene: 3. CDR3 size: 15 residues. The DNA for the CDR3 is TGTGCCAGCAGCTTAGGACGACAGGGCCAAGAGACCCAGTACTTC. The encoded protein is CASSLGRQGQETQYF.

A few counts support this clonotype. The chain couples TRBV9 to TRBJ1-3; D perhaps matches TRBD1 (5 bases). V was clipped by 3 bases and J by 3 bases, with 16 bases between them. In germline, CDR1 is SGDLS, CDR2 YYNGEE. The CDR3 extends over 16 amino acids. CDR3 sequence (DNA): TGTGCCAGCAGCGCGGGACTGACGGAAAATGGAAACACCATATATTTT. Residues: CASSAGLTENGNTIYF. Looking up the rest from reference TRBV9 and TRBJ1-3 gives the full variable domain: DSGVTQTPKHLITATGQRVTLRCSPRSGDLSVYWYQQSLDQGLQFLIQYYNGEERAKGNILERFSAQQFPDLHSELNLSSLELGDSALYFCASSAGLTENGNTIYFGEGSWLTVV.

This clonotype was detected many times. The rearrangement joins TRBV29-1 to TRBJ1-1; TRBD1 matches 9 bases. The CDR3 runs to 13 residues. Germline loops: CDR1 SQVTM, CDR2 ANQGSEA. V was clipped by 7 bases and J by 6 bases; unmatched bases: 9. CDR3 in amino acids: CSAYRTGEAEAFF. CDR3 nucleotides: TGCAGCGCATACCGGACAGGGGAGGCTGAAGCTTTCTTT.

This clonotype was seen a few times. This sequence joins TRBV12-3 or TRBV12-4 and TRBJ1-1; D may be TRBD1 (6 bases). The CDR3 contains 14 residues. V dropped 3 bases and J dropped 4 bases, with 12 bases sitting between them. CDR3 in DNA: TGTGCCAGCAGTTTGCTTCAGGGGAGCACTGAAGCTTTCTTT. Its protein is CASSLLQGSTEAFF.

Comment on this clonotype: A read error may produce the germline difference seen at one junction end. The chain links TRBV6-5 to TRBJ2-6, with D perhaps TRBD2 (6 bases). From germline, CDR1 is MNHEY and CDR2 SVGAGI. This CDR3 contains 17 residues. The CDR3: CASSYGFTSSEANVLTF. The CDR3 nucleotides read TGTGCCAGCAGTTACGGATTCACTAGCTCTGAGGCCAACGTCCTGACTTTC.

The chain couples TRBV20-1 to TRBJ2-5, with D maybe TRBD2 (7 bases). With 6 bases removed from V and 4 bases from J, the gap between germline ends came to 21 bases. Germline-derived CDR1 and CDR2 are DFQATT and SNEGSKA (reference sequence). This CDR3 comprises 15 residues. CDR3 sequence (DNA): TGCAGTGCCTCACCCCTGGGGGGGGGCGGAGAGACCCAGTACTTC. Amino acid sequence: CSASPLGGGGETQYF.

This clonotype appeared a few times. V usage is TRBV6-1 and J usage is TRBJ1-5, with 7 positions matching TRBD1. V shed 9 bases, J shed 6 bases, and the junction held 8 bases outside the gene matches. CDR3 size: 13 residues. The germline gives CDR1 MNHNS, CDR2 SASEGT. The CDR3 sequence is CARAQGVGQPQHF. The CDR3 DNA sequence: TGTGCCAGGGCGCAGGGGGTCGGTCAGCCCCAGCATTTT.

V is TRBV4-1 and J is TRBJ2-3; 9 nucleotides match TRBD2. Germline V gene lookup returns CDR1 MGHRA and CDR2 YSYEKL. The junction had 9 bases not matched to a gene; V was cut back by 1 base and J by 4 bases. This CDR3 comprises 17 residues. CDR3 protein: CASSQGGGGRAADTQYF. DNA of the CDR3: TGCGCCAGCAGCCAAGGCGGAGGCGGGAGGGCAGCAGATACGCAGTATTTT.

This clonotype appeared many times. The rearrangement joins TRBV6-5 to TRBJ1-1; no reliable D call. The germline V gene encodes CDR1 MNHEY and CDR2 SVGAGI. CDR3 length: 13 amino acids. V gave up 7 bases and J gave up 6 bases, with 15 bases separating them. The CDR3 bases are TGTGCCAGCATTTGGAGAGTAGGAGCTGAAGCTTTCTTT. Protein product: CASIWRVGAEAFF.

This clonotype was detected ten times or more. V usage is TRBV20-1 and J usage is TRBJ2-3; TRBD1 is a possible D gene (5 bases). The CDR3 consists of 14 residues. V gave up 5 bases and J gave up 8 bases, with 20 bases separating them. From germline, CDR1 is DFQATT and CDR2 SNEGSKA (reference sequence). The CDR3 region has the DNA TGCAGTGCTCAAGACAGAATGAACCAATTTACGCAGTATTTT. It is translated as CSAQDRMNQFTQYF.

The chain links TRBV10-3 to TRBJ2-1, with D possibly matching TRBD1 (6 bases). The V gene lost 4 bases and the J gene lost 7 bases, with 14 bases spanning the gap. The CDR3 is 14 residues long. The germline V gene has CDR1 ENHRY and CDR2 SYGVKD. This CDR3 reads CAISVGQRGNEQFF. CDR3 nucleotides: TGTGCCATCAGTGTTGGACAGAGAGGGAATGAGCAGTTCTTC.